The present TCR beta chain was sequenced within a study of OX40 agonist ivuxolimab in advanced cancers. The study, taken as a whole, reports: At doses 0.1 to 3.0 mg/kg, CD4+ and CD8+ clones expanded.

Details on this clone: Its target is unknown.

The data were produced by immunoSEQ multiplex PCR, yet TCRdb's version contains in-frame clones alone and is incomplete. The sample yields 25,000 to 30,000 clones, roughly 80% seen once. The CDR3 is 14 amino acids. Germline V gives CDR1 SNHLY, CDR2 FYNNEI. The V end lost 2 bases, the J end lost 8 bases, and 15 bases lay between the germline ends. Here the sequenced sample was CD4+ or CD8+ T cells sorted from blood, taken in a trial of the OX40 agonist ivuxolimab. The sequence was obtained from an adult with an advanced solid tumor such as melanoma, head and neck, liver or kidney cancer. The chain has TRBV2 and TRBJ1-2; unclear D gene. CDR3 sequence reads: CASSERESVDGYTF. The CDR3 region has the DNA TGTGCCAGCAGTGAACGGGAATCAGTGGACGGCTACACCTTC.